A selection of T cell receptor beta chains follows, all from one sample in a study of post-analysis software for immune sequencing data. TCRdb processed the PCR reads anew with MiXCR; each CDR3 protein has one entry. In the table there are 250,000 to 300,000 distinct CDR3 sequences, roughly a third of which are singletons. The sequenced material came from blood. These receptors all come from a girl aged 10 to 17 with multiple sclerosis. Both conserved end residues are part of each CDR3. Each record gives: D gene, clone size, V gene, CDR3 length, J gene, CDR3 protein, CDR3 DNA. D genes are given only for firm matches. Clone size is shown for a subset of rows, as once, few, many or a class of expanded clone.

d_gene: TRBD1; abundance: NA; v_gene: TRBV12-3/TRBV12-4; len: 14; j_gene: TRBJ1-2; CDR3aa: CASSLRTGTYGYTF; CDR3nt: TGTGCCAGCAGTCTACGGACAGGGACCTATGGCTACACCTTC
d_gene: TRBD2; abundance: few; v_gene: TRBV9; len: 15; j_gene: TRBJ2-5; CDR3aa: CASSVIGRAGNEQYF; CDR3nt: TGTGCCAGCAGCGTAATCGGGAGGGCCGGTAATGAGCAGTACTTC
d_gene: TRBD1; abundance: few; v_gene: TRBV5-1; len: 15; j_gene: TRBJ1-6; CDR3aa: CASSVDRGRNSPLHF; CDR3nt: TGCGCCAGCAGCGTTGACAGGGGGAGAAATTCACCCCTCCACTTT
d_gene: NA; abundance: NA; v_gene: TRBV6-5; len: 13; j_gene: TRBJ1-2; CDR3aa: CASSYSMFYGYTF; CDR3nt: TGTGCCAGCAGTTACTCGATGTTCTATGGCTACACCTTC
d_gene: NA; abundance: NA; v_gene: TRBV5-5; len: 15; j_gene: TRBJ1-1; CDR3aa: CASRSWDQGSTEAFF; CDR3nt: TGTGCCAGCAGGAGTTGGGATCAGGGGTCAACTGAAGCTTTCTTT
d_gene: NA; abundance: NA; v_gene: TRBV12-3/TRBV12-4; len: 13; j_gene: TRBJ2-3; CDR3aa: CASSLGDRDAQYF; CDR3nt: TGTGCCAGCAGTTTAGGGGATAGGGATGCGCAGTATTTT
d_gene: NA; abundance: NA; v_gene: TRBV7-9; len: 15; j_gene: TRBJ2-3; CDR3aa: CASSLIPGLTDTQYF; CDR3nt: TGTGCCAGCAGCTTAATCCCCGGCCTCACAGATACGCAGTATTTT
d_gene: NA; abundance: NA; v_gene: TRBV29-1; len: 14; j_gene: TRBJ2-1; CDR3aa: CSVAGRLRIEEQFF; CDR3nt: TGCAGCGTTGCCGGGAGACTACGGATTGAAGAGCAGTTCTTC
d_gene: NA; abundance: NA; v_gene: TRBV20-1; len: 15; j_gene: TRBJ2-3; CDR3aa: CSAASPSGTTDTQYF; CDR3nt: TGCAGTGCCGCCTCTCCCAGCGGGACAACAGATACGCAGTATTTT
d_gene: TRBD1; abundance: NA; v_gene: TRBV20-1; len: 17; j_gene: TRBJ1-1; CDR3aa: CSARVSGTGWMITEAFF; CDR3nt: TGCAGCGCTAGAGTGTCGGGGACAGGGTGGATGATAACTGAAGCTTTCTTT
d_gene: TRBD1; abundance: many; v_gene: TRBV5-1; len: 15; j_gene: TRBJ1-2; CDR3aa: CASSLGDRSLYGYTF; CDR3nt: TGCGCCAGCAGCTTGGGGGACAGGTCCCTCTATGGCTACACCTTC
d_gene: NA; abundance: NA; v_gene: TRBV4-1; len: 12; j_gene: TRBJ2-2; CDR3aa: CASSPGQLELFF; CDR3nt: TGCGCCAGCAGCCCAGGACAGTTAGAGCTGTTTTTT
d_gene: TRBD2; abundance: NA; v_gene: TRBV20-1; len: 13; j_gene: TRBJ2-3; CDR3aa: CSASSLAGDTQYF; CDR3nt: TGCAGTGCCAGTTCCTTAGCGGGAGATACGCAGTATTTT
d_gene: NA; abundance: few; v_gene: TRBV28; len: 13; j_gene: TRBJ1-4; CDR3aa: CASSQGRDEKLFF; CDR3nt: TGTGCCAGCAGTCAGGGAAGGGATGAAAAACTGTTTTTT
d_gene: TRBD2; abundance: many; v_gene: TRBV3-1; len: 14; j_gene: TRBJ2-5; CDR3aa: CASSDTSGPGTQYF; CDR3nt: TGTGCCAGCAGCGATACTAGCGGTCCGGGGACCCAGTACTTC
d_gene: NA; abundance: NA; v_gene: TRBV6-2/TRBV6-3; len: 15; j_gene: TRBJ2-1; CDR3aa: CASTSLDRSRVEQFF; CDR3nt: TGTGCCAGCACTTCCCTGGATCGATCAAGGGTTGAGCAGTTCTTC
d_gene: NA; abundance: once; v_gene: TRBV7-8; len: 14; j_gene: TRBJ2-1; CDR3aa: CASSLGSELREQFF; CDR3nt: TGTGCCAGCAGCTTAGGTTCAGAGCTTCGCGAGCAGTTCTTC
d_gene: NA; abundance: many; v_gene: TRBV4-1; len: 14; j_gene: TRBJ1-1; CDR3aa: CASSQSQGRTEAFF; CDR3nt: TGCGCCAGCAGCCAATCCCAGGGTAGGACTGAAGCTTTCTTT
d_gene: TRBD1; abundance: NA; v_gene: TRBV29-1; len: 14; j_gene: TRBJ2-1; CDR3aa: CSVEEFVGGDEQFF; CDR3nt: TGCAGCGTTGAAGAGTTTGTAGGGGGCGATGAGCAGTTCTTC
d_gene: NA; abundance: many; v_gene: TRBV7-3; len: 15; j_gene: TRBJ2-5; CDR3aa: CASSLTGFQGETQYF; CDR3nt: TGTGCCAGCAGCTTAACAGGGTTCCAGGGCGAGACCCAGTACTTC